Following are 8 T cell receptor beta chains from one sample sequenced in a study of monozygotic twins with cystic fibrosis. Profiling relied on immunoSEQ multiplex PCR, and the TCRdb table lists in-frame clones only, not all of them. The sample includes 30,000 to 40,000 clones, nearly 98% of them seen just once. Specimen: blood. The source is a girl aged 2 to 9 with cystic fibrosis.

The genes are TRBV29-1 and TRBJ2-5; 13 bases fit TRBD2. The CDR3 covers 14 residues. From germline, CDR1 is SQVTM and CDR2 ANQGSEA. The V segment lost 5 bases and the J segment 2 bases; nucleotides outside the gene matches: 2. The CDR3 DNA is TGCAGCGTTTCGGGACTAGCGGGACAAGAGACCCAGTACTTC. It specifies CSVSGLAGQETQYF.

The V gene is TRBV6-5, the J gene TRBJ1-3, with D possibly TRBD1 on 6 matching bases. Germline CDR1 and CDR2: MNHEY and SVGAGI. The V gene lost 2 bases and the J gene lost 3 bases, with 11 bases spanning the gap. CDR3 length: 15 residues. The CDR3 nucleotides read TGTGCCAGCAGTTACCTGGGGGCTGATGGAAACACCATATATTTT. Translation: CASSYLGADGNTIYF.

This sequence joins TRBV6-6 and TRBJ1-2; D call uncertain. Germline values: CDR1 MNHNY, CDR2 SVGAGI (reference sequence). This CDR3 is built from 12 residues. V lost 8 bases, J lost 6 bases, and 13 bases lay in between. The CDR3 is CASQLREDGYTF. In DNA, the CDR3 is TGTGCCAGCCAACTAAGGGAGGATGGCTACACCTTC.

This clone was seen only once. This chain uses TRBV5-4 with TRBJ2-3; no definite D call. Trimming removed 4 bases from V and 6 bases from J, with 12 bases in between. Germline V lookup: CDR1 SGHNT, CDR2 YYREEE (reference sequence). The CDR3 spans 13 residues. CDR3 bases: TGTGCCAGCAGCCCGGCGTCGAGCGATACGCAGTATTTT. Its protein is CASSPASSDTQYF.

The V gene is TRBV9, the J gene TRBJ1-1; the D gene is possibly TRBD1 (6 bases). The V gene's germline CDR1 is SGDLS and CDR2 YYNGEE. V dropped 3 bases and J dropped 4 bases, with 16 bases sitting between them. This CDR3 is built from 15 residues. The CDR3 bases are TGTGCCAGCAGCGAGTTCCCTCAGGGGCGCACTGAAGCTTTCTTT. It translates to CASSEFPQGRTEAFF.

Concerning this clone: The junction departs from the called germline gene at one end, perhaps through a read error. V and J are TRBV7-7 and TRBJ2-2; D might be TRBD1 or TRBD2, each matching 6 bases. The germline V gene has CDR1 SSHAT and CDR2 FNYEAQ (reference sequence). The CDR3 spans 17 residues. The CDR3 spells CASSPRRGASITGELFF. In nucleotides, the CDR3 is TGTGCTAGCAGCCCAAGAAGGGGGGCTTCGATCACCGGGGAGCTGTTTTTT. Drawing the rest from reference TRBV7-7 and TRBJ2-2, the complete variable domain is GAGVSQSPRYKVTKRGQDVTLRCDPISSHATLYWYQQALGQGPEFLTYFNYEAQPDKSGLPSDRFSAERPEGSISTLTIQRTEQRDSAMYRCASSPRRGASITGELFFGEGSRLTVL.

The gene calls are TRBV30 and TRBJ1-5; D gene ambiguous. CDR3 length equals 16 residues. The V end lost 2 bases, the J end lost 0 bases, and 14 bases lay between the germline ends. The germline V gene encodes CDR1 GTSNPN and CDR2 SVGIG (reference sequence). CDR3 sequence reads: CAWSRGSENSNQPQHF. In DNA, the CDR3 is TGTGCCTGGAGTCGCGGCAGCGAGAATAGCAATCAGCCCCAGCATTTT.

V is TRBV5-1 and J is TRBJ2-2; D is undetermined. Germline V gene lookup returns CDR1 SGHRS and CDR2 YFSETQ. Trimming pared 4 bases from V and 4 bases from J, leaving 14 bases between. The CDR3 covers 15 residues. The CDR3 coding sequence is TGCGCCAGCAGCCCGGCTATGGACCTCACCGGGGAGCTGTTTTTT. This translates into CASSPAMDLTGELFF.